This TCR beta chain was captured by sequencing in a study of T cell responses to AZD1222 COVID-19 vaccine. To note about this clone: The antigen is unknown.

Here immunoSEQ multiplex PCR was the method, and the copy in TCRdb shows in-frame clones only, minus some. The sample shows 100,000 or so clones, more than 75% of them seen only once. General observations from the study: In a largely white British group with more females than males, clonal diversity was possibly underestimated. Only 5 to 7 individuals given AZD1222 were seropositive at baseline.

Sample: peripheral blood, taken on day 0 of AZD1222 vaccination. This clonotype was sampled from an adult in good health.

The CDR3 sequence: CASSEWGASSQETQYF. The CDR3 coding sequence is TGTGCCAGCAGTGAATGGGGAGCAAGTTCCCAAGAGACCCAGTACTTC. The chain recombines TRBV25-1 with TRBJ2-5; D is perhaps TRBD2 (5 bases). Germline V CDR1 and CDR2: MGHDK, SYGVNS. V gave up 1 base and J gave up 1 base, with 13 bases separating them. This CDR3 has 16 residues.